What follows are 20 T cell receptor beta chains derived from one specimen sequenced in a study of blood T cell repertoires in COVID-19. The protocol was immunoSEQ multiplex PCR, while the TCRdb copy is restricted to in-frame clones and leaves out a portion. The table includes some 150,000 clones, around 90% detected once. Specimen: peripheral blood. These receptors all stem from a woman aged 55-75 years with acute or convalescent COVID-19.

This clone was seen only a few times. The chain carries TRBV6-5 and TRBJ2-3, with 9 bases lining up with TRBD2. Trimming cost V 6 bases and J 4 bases; bases outside gene matches: 5. Germline CDR1 and CDR2: MNHEY and SVGAGI. CDR3 size: 14 residues. This chain's CDR3 is CASRVAGEADTQYF. The CDR3, as DNA: TGTGCCAGCAGGGTAGCGGGGGAGGCAGATACGCAGTATTTT.

The CDR3 sequence: CASSLGRTDYEQYF. CDR3 nucleotides: TGTGCCAGCAGCTTAGGAAGGACAGACTACGAGCAGTACTTC. J is TRBJ2-7 and V is TRBV7-2; possible D gene TRBD1, 6 bases. V shed 1 base and J shed 3 bases, with 10 bases lying between them. Germline V lookup: CDR1 SGHTA, CDR2 FQGNSA. The CDR3 spans 14 residues.

The chain combines TRBV7-6 with TRBJ2-5; D might be TRBD2 (5 bases). Germline assignment: CDR1 SGHVS and CDR2 FNYEAQ. The CDR3 consists of 15 residues. Between the trimmed V and J ends, which lost 1 base and 1 base, there was a span of 10 bases. The CDR3 nucleotides are TGTGCCAGCAGCTTAGTTCAGCGGTCCCAAGAGACCCAGTACTTC. The encoded protein is CASSLVQRSQETQYF.

This chain connects TRBV12-5 to TRBJ1-1, with 7 nucleotides matching TRBD1. The CDR3 loop spans 13 amino acids. With V trimmed by 7 bases and J by 4 bases, 6 bases remained unmatched. In germline, CDR1 is LGHNT, CDR2 FRNRAP. The CDR3 bases are TGTGCTAGTGCCATACAGGGGCCCACTGAAGCTTTCTTT. Its translation is CASAIQGPTEAFF. Variable domain in full (rest from reference TRBV12-5 and TRBJ1-1): DARVTQTPRHKVTEMGQEVTMRCQPILGHNTVFWYRQTMMQGLELLAYFRNRAPLDDSGMPKDRFSAEMPDATLATLKIQPSEPRDSAVYFCASAIQGPTEAFFGQGTRLTVV.

This rearrangement joins TRBV2 to TRBJ1-1; D ambiguous. There are 12 residues in the CDR3. V dropped 6 bases and J dropped 1 base, with 6 bases sitting between them. Germline CDR1 reads SNHLY; CDR2 reads FYNNEI. CDR3 DNA: TGTGCCAGCAGCCGTAGGAACACTGAAGCTTTCTTT. Protein product: CASSRRNTEAFF.

The chain is built from TRBV5-1 and TRBJ1-1; D not resolved. The CDR3 length is 14 residues. Looked up from germline, CDR1 is SGHRS and CDR2 is YFSETQ. Trimming took 1 base from V and 0 from J, leaving 7 bases between them. DNA of the CDR3: TGCGCCAGCAGCTTGTTAGATTTGAACACTGAAGCTTTCTTT. Its protein is CASSLLDLNTEAFF.

This rearrangement joins TRBV9 to TRBJ1-2; tentative D call: TRBD1 (5 bases). Germline-derived CDR1 and CDR2 are SGDLS and YYNGEE. The CDR3 is 14 residues long. The V end lost 1 base, the J end lost 6 bases, and 13 bases lay between the germline ends. CDR3 sequence: CASSVMMGGNGYTF. Here the CDR3 DNA reads TGTGCCAGCAGCGTAATGATGGGGGGGAATGGCTACACCTTC.

This clone was seen only a few times. The chain employs TRBV6-6 and TRBJ2-3; 11 positions match TRBD2. The CDR3 consists of 16 residues. The V gene end was trimmed by 1 base and the J gene end by 5 bases; junction bases not matched to a gene: 5. Germline V gene sequence: CDR1 MNHNY, CDR2 SVGAGI (reference sequence). The chain's CDR3 is CASSYFYSGGGDTQYF. CDR3 in DNA: TGTGCCAGCAGTTACTTCTATAGCGGGGGGGGAGATACGCAGTATTTT.

The chain is built from TRBV5-1 and TRBJ2-1; 11 bases are shared with TRBD1. With V trimmed by 6 bases and J by 9 bases, 11 bases remained unmatched. The length of the CDR3 is 15 residues. Germline V gene lookup returns CDR1 SGHRS and CDR2 YFSETQ. Here the CDR3 reads CASTPVGQGGIEQFF. In DNA, the CDR3 is TGCGCCAGCACCCCGGTGGGACAGGGGGGGATTGAGCAGTTCTTC.

This clone was detected only a few times. V and J are TRBV6-2 or TRBV6-3 and TRBJ2-2; 9 bases line up with TRBD1. CDR1 MNHEY and CDR2 SVGEGT come from the germline V gene. CDR3 size: 14 residues. J gave up 5 bases and V 6 bases, and 4 bases lay outside the gene matches. In DNA, the CDR3 is TGTGCCAGCAGCCCCGGGACAGGGACCGGGGAGCTGTTTTTT. Translating it yields CASSPGTGTGELFF.

The genes are TRBV24-1 and TRBJ2-1; TRBD1 matches 7 bases. Germline assignment: CDR1 KGHDR and CDR2 SFDVKD. The length of the CDR3 is 13 residues. The CDR3 DNA reads as TGTCCCGACCCTGACAGGGATTACAATGAGCAGTTCTTC. It translates to CPDPDRDYNEQFF.

The chain has TRBV5-1 and TRBJ2-1; 9 positions agree with TRBD1. This CDR3 spans 14 amino acids. V dropped 8 bases and J dropped 3; count of bases not matched to a gene: 6. The germline gives CDR1 SGHRS, CDR2 YFSETQ. The CDR3 bases are TGCGCCAGTGGACGGGACAGGGTCTACAATGAGCAGTTCTTC. It translates to CASGRDRVYNEQFF.

This chain uses TRBV2 with TRBJ1-4; 9 bases line up with TRBD1. Losses at the gene ends were 6 bases for V and 7 bases for J; bases not matched to a gene: 9. Germline values: CDR1 SNHLY, CDR2 FYNNEI. The CDR3 length is 15 residues. The CDR3 sequence: CASSKLTGGGEKLFF. CDR3 bases: TGTGCCAGCAGCAAACTTACAGGGGGCGGTGAAAAACTGTTTTTT.

The V gene is TRBV7-3, the J gene TRBJ2-3, with TRBD2 matching over 12 bases. The germline V gene encodes CDR1 SGHTA and CDR2 FQGTGA. The V and J ends lost 4 bases and 5 bases, in that order; junction bases with no gene match: 10. The CDR3 is 17 amino acids. The CDR3 nucleotides are TGTGCCAGCAGCTCGGGACTAGCGGGTCGATCGCAAGATACGCAGTATTTT. The encoded protein is CASSSGLAGRSQDTQYF.

This clone was seen a few times. V gene TRBV5-6 combines with J gene TRBJ1-5; 7 bases match TRBD1. The CDR3 length is 16 residues. Per the germline V gene, CDR1 is SGHDT and CDR2 is YYEEEE. V gave up 0 bases and J gave up 6 bases; unmatched junction bases: 9. CDR3 DNA: TGTGCCAGCAGCTTGGGGCCACAGGGGCAAAGTCAGCCCCAGCATTTT. Amino acids: CASSLGPQGQSQPQHF.

V and J are TRBV6-5 and TRBJ1-2; D is undetermined. Trimming shortened V by 2 bases and J by 8 bases, and 9 bases separated the two germline ends. The V gene's germline CDR1 is MNHEY and CDR2 SVGAGI. The CDR3 has 12 residues. CDR3 coding DNA: TGTGCCAGCAGTTACGGAGGGAGGGGCTACACCTTC. Encoded protein: CASSYGGRGYTF.

The chain employs TRBV13 and TRBJ2-2; 8 nucleotides line up with TRBD2. Germline-derived CDR1 and CDR2 are PRHDT and FYEKMQ (reference sequence). The length of the CDR3 is 18 residues. Losses at the gene ends were 5 bases for V and 0 bases for J; bases not matched to a gene: 11. The CDR3 sequence: CASSPPGGDQTNTGELFF. The CDR3 DNA reads as TGTGCCAGCAGCCCCCCCGGGGGGGATCAGACGAACACCGGGGAGCTGTTTTTT.

The chain is built from TRBV28 and TRBJ2-2, with 8 positions matching TRBD1. The CDR3 has 17 residues. Germline CDR1 and CDR2: MDHEN and SYDVKM. The trim removed 3 bases at V and 5 bases at J, leaving 11 bases unmatched. The CDR3 reads CASSFGTGTGRTGELFF. CDR3 DNA sequence: TGTGCCAGCAGTTTCGGGACCGGGACAGGAAGAACCGGGGAGCTGTTTTTT.

V is TRBV5-1 and J is TRBJ2-2, with D unresolved. Trimming cost V 0 bases and J 2 bases, with 11 bases left between them. CDR3 size: 16 residues. The V gene's germline CDR1 is SGHRS and CDR2 YFSETQ. The CDR3 DNA is TGCGCCAGCAGCTTGGGTGGGCGCCGAAACACCGGGGAGCTGTTTTTT. It encodes CASSLGGRRNTGELFF.

The chain is built from TRBV19 and TRBJ2-1, with 7 positions matching TRBD1. From germline, CDR1 is LNHDA and CDR2 SQIVND (reference sequence). This CDR3 has 15 residues. The ends lost 3 bases at V and 7 bases at J; junction bases unmatched: 9. CDR3 sequence reads: CASSIEHRDRNEQFF. Written as DNA, the CDR3 is TGTGCCAGTAGTATCGAGCATAGGGACAGAAATGAGCAGTTCTTC.